The 10 T cell receptor beta chains reported below all come from one sample, sequenced in a study of OX40 agonist ivuxolimab in advanced cancers. The library was generated by the immunoSEQ multiplex PCR assay. TCRdb's version of the immuneACCESS table is confined to in-frame rearrangements and falls short of the full clone set. An unresolved V gene accounts for under half of the shortfall where checked; the remainder is of unknown origin. This sample has more than 70,000 clones in its table, and about 88% of those were observed once. Clones ranked in the top ten supply 9.5% to 12% of the sample. The sequenced sample was CD4+ or CD8+ T cells sorted from blood, obtained in a trial of the OX40 agonist ivuxolimab. These receptor sequences come from an adult with an advanced solid tumor such as melanoma, head and neck, liver or kidney cancer.

This chain joins TRBV7-9 and TRBJ1-6; D not certain. CDR1 SEHNR and CDR2 FQNEAQ come from the germline V gene (reference sequence). The CDR3 extends over 14 amino acids. With 1 base removed from V and 10 bases from J, the gap between germline ends came to 11 bases. The CDR3 DNA reads TGTGCCAGCAGCTTAGACCCGGTTGGATCACCCCTCCACTTT. As protein: CASSLDPVGSPLHF.

The chain carries TRBV25-1 and TRBJ1-2; no definite D call. The germline CDR1 and CDR2 sequences are MGHDK and SYGVNS. CDR3 length: 15 residues. V was shortened by 1 base and J by 0 bases, with 9 bases between the two germline ends. The CDR3 region is CASSELGLPNYGYTF. CDR3 nucleotides: TGTGCCAGCAGTGAATTAGGACTACCTAACTATGGCTACACCTTC.

This chain uses TRBV29-1 with TRBJ2-1, with TRBD1 as a possible D gene (5 bases). V dropped 4 bases and J dropped 6 bases, with 10 bases sitting between them. The CDR3 contains 12 residues. The germline V gene has CDR1 SQVTM and CDR2 ANQGSEA. The CDR3 spells CSVGRVFNEQFF. The CDR3 DNA follows: TGCAGCGTTGGCAGGGTATTCAATGAGCAGTTCTTC.

The sample holds one count of this clone. This chain uses TRBV28 with TRBJ2-2; TRBD1 aligns across 9 bases. The CDR3 has 18 residues. The germline V gene has CDR1 MDHEN and CDR2 SYDVKM. V dropped 5 bases and J dropped 3; count of bases not matched to a gene: 13. In nucleotides, the CDR3 is TGTGCCAGCAGTCCGGGACAGGGCCCCGAGGGAGACACCGGGGAGCTGTTTTTT. Protein sequence: CASSPGQGPEGDTGELFF.

This clone was observed a handful of times. This sequence joins TRBV6-1 and TRBJ2-7; 15 positions agree with TRBD2. Germline assignment: CDR1 MNHNS and CDR2 SASEGT. CDR3 size: 20 residues. Losses at the gene ends were 3 bases for V and 4 bases for J; bases not matched to a gene: 16. The chain's CDR3 is CASSEMPTGIGTSGRYEQYF. The CDR3 region has the DNA TGTGCCAGCAGTGAGATGCCGACAGGGATAGGGACTAGCGGGAGGTACGAGCAGTACTTC.

This clone was observed once. The rearrangement links TRBV7-9 to TRBJ2-5; 8 bases match TRBD1. Germline V gives CDR1 SEHNR, CDR2 FQNEAQ (reference sequence). The CDR3 has 16 residues. The junction had 12 bases not matched to a gene; V was cut back by 5 bases and J by 4 bases. CDR3 protein: CASSAKQGEVGETQYF. For the CDR3, the DNA is TGTGCCAGCAGCGCCAAACAGGGGGAGGTAGGAGAGACCCAGTACTTC. Together with reference TRBV7-9 and TRBJ2-5, the CDR3 gives the full variable domain: DTGVSQNPRHKITKRGQNVTFRCDPISEHNRLYWYRQTLGQGPEFLTYFQNEAQLEKSRLLSDRFSAERPKGSFSTLEIQRTEQGDSAMYLCASSAKQGEVGETQYFGPGTRLLVL.

The V and J genes are TRBV5-1 and TRBJ2-1, with 9 bases matching TRBD2. The CDR3 covers 16 residues. Germline CDR1 SGHRS, CDR2 YFSETQ. V trimming: 5 bases; J trimming: 7 bases; junction bases outside the gene matches: 13. CDR3: CASRRLAGGPRNEQFF. In DNA, the CDR3 is TGCGCCAGCAGACGCTTGGCGGGAGGGCCGAGAAATGAGCAGTTCTTC.

V gene TRBV2 combines with J gene TRBJ2-7; 7 nucleotides match TRBD1. Germline-derived CDR1 and CDR2 are SNHLY and FYNNEI. After removal of 5 bases from V and 5 bases from J, the junction contained 6 bases not matched to a gene. This CDR3 is built from 13 residues. The CDR3 sequence is CASSLQGFNEQYF. The CDR3 DNA follows: TGTGCCAGCAGTTTACAGGGGTTTAACGAGCAGTACTTC.

The V call is TRBV15, the J call TRBJ2-1, with 7 bases that match TRBD1. The CDR3 is 14 residues long. CDR1 and CDR2 from the germline V gene are LNHNV and YYDKDF (reference sequence). The trim removed 0 bases at V and 9 bases at J, leaving 5 bases unmatched. The CDR3 region is CATSRETGVGEQFF. CDR3 in DNA: TGTGCCACCAGCAGAGAAACAGGGGTAGGTGAGCAGTTCTTC.

CDR3 sequence (DNA): TGTGCCAGCAGCGGCCAGGGGTATAGCAATCAGCCCCAGCATTTT. Protein sequence: CASSGQGYSNQPQHF. The rearrangement joins TRBV7-2 to TRBJ1-5; a possible D gene is TRBD1 (6 bases). Trimming removed 5 bases at V and 0 bases at J, with 11 bases between. Germline V gives CDR1 SGHTA, CDR2 FQGNSA. The CDR3 length is 15 residues.